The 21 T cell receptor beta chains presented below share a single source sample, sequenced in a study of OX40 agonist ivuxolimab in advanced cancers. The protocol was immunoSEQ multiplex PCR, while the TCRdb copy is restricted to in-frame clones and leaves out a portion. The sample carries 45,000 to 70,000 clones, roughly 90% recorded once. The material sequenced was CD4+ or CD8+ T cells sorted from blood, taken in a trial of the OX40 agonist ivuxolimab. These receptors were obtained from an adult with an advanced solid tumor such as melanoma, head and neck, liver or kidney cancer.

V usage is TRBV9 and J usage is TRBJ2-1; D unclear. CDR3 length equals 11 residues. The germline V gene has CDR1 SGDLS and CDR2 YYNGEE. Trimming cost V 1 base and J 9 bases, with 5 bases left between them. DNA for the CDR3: TGTGCCAGCAGCGTAAGAACTGAGCAGTTCTTC. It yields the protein CASSVRTEQFF.

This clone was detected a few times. Here the CDR3 DNA reads TGTGCCAGCAGTTTGGGACAGGGAAGGGTTGGCGAGCAGTACTTC. Residues: CASSLGQGRVGEQYF. The chain recombines TRBV27 with TRBJ2-7; 9 bases fit TRBD1. The CDR3 runs 15 residues. Germline V gives CDR1 MNHEY, CDR2 SMNVEV (reference sequence). The junction had 9 bases not matched to a gene; V was cut back by 3 bases and J by 6 bases.

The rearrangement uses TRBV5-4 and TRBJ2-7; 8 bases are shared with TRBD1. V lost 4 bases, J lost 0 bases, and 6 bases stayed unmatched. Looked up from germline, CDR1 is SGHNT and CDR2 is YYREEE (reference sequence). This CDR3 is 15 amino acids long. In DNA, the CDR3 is TGTGCCAGCAGCAAGTCGACAGGGGTCTCCTACGAGCAGTACTTC. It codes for CASSKSTGVSYEQYF.

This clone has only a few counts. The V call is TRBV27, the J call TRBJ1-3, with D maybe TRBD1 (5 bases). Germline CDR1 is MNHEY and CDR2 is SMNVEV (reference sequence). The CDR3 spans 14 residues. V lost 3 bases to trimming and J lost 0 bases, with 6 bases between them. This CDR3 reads CASSFGASGNTIYF. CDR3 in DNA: TGTGCCAGCAGTTTCGGGGCCTCTGGAAACACCATATATTTT.

The CDR3 sequence is CAISESGGVSYNEQFF. CDR3 bases: TGTGCCATCAGTGAGTCCGGGGGGGTTAGCTACAATGAGCAGTTCTTC. The chain is built from TRBV10-3 and TRBJ2-1, with TRBD2 identical over 8 bases. The V gene's germline CDR1 is ENHRY and CDR2 SYGVKD. The CDR3 spans 16 residues. Unmatched junction bases numbered 4, after V lost 0 bases and J lost 3 bases.

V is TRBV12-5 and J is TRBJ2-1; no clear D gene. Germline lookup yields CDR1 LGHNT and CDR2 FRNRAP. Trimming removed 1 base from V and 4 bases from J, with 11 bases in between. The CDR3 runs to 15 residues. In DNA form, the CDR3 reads TGTGCTAGTGGTTTGGGTAGCAGCGTTTACAATGAGCAGTTCTTC. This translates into CASGLGSSVYNEQFF.

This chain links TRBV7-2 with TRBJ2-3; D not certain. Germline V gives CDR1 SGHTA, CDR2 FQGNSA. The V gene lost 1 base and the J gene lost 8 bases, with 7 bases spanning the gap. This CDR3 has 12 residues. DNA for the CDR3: TGTGCCAGCAGCTTAGATCAGAGTACGCAGTATTTT. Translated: CASSLDQSTQYF.

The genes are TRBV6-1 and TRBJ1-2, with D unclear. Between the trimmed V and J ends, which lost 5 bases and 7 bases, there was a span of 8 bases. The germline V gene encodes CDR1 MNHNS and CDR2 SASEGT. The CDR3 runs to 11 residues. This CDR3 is CASSPKSGYTF. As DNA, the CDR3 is TGTGCCAGCAGTCCCAAAAGTGGCTACACCTTC.

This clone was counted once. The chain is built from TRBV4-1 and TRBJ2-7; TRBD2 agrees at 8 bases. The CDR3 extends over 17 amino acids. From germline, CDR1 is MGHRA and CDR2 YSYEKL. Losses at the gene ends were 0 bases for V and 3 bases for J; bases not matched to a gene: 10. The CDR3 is CASSQDPSPGGGYEQYF. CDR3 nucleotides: TGCGCCAGCAGCCAAGATCCCAGTCCGGGGGGGGGCTACGAGCAGTACTTC.

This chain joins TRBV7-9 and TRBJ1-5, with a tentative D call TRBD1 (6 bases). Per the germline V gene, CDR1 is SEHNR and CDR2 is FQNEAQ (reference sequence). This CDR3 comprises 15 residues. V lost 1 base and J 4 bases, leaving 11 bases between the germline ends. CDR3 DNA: TGTGCCAGCAGCTTAGGAGGTCAGGGGAATCAGCCCCAGCATTTT. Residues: CASSLGGQGNQPQHF.

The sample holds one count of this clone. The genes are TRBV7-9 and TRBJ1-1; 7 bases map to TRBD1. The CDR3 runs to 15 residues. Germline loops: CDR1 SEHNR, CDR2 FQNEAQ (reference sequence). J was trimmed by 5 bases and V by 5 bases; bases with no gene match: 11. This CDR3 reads CASSTQTGSGTEAFF. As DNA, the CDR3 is TGTGCCAGCAGCACCCAGACAGGGAGTGGGACTGAAGCTTTCTTT.

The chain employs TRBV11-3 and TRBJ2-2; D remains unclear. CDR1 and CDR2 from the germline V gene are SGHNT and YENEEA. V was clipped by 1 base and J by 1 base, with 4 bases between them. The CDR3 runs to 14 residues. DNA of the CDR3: TGTGCCAGCAGCTTAGGGGGGAACACCGGGGAGCTGTTTTTT. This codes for CASSLGGNTGELFF.

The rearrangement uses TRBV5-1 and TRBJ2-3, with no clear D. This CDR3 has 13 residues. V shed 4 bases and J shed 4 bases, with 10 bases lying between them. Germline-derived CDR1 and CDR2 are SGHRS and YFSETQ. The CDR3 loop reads CASSPSVADTQYF. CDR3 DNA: TGCGCCAGCAGCCCTTCGGTAGCAGATACGCAGTATTTT.

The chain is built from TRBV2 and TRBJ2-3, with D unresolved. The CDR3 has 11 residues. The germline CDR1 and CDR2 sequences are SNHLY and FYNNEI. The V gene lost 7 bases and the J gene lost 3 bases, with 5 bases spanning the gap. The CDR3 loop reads CASKATDTQYF. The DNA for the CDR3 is TGTGCCAGCAAGGCGACAGATACGCAGTATTTT.

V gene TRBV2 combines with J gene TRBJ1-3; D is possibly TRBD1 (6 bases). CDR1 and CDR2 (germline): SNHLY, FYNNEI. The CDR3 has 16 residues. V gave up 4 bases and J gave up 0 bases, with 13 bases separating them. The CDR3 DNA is TGTGCCAGCAGTGGGGACAAATTAATCTCTGGAAACACCATATATTTT. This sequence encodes CASSGDKLISGNTIYF.

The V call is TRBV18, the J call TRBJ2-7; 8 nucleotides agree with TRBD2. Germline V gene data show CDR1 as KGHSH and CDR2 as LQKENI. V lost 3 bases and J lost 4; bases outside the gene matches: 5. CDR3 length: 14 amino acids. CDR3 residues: CASSPPPGGYEQYF. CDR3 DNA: TGTGCCAGCTCACCGCCTCCGGGGGGGTACGAGCAGTACTTC.

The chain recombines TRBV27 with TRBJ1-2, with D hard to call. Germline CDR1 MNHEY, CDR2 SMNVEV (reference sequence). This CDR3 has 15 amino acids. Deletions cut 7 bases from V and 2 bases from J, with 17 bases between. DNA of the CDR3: TGTGCCAGCACCCCCCGGGCCACCTTAAACTATGGCTACACCTTC. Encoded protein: CASTPRATLNYGYTF.

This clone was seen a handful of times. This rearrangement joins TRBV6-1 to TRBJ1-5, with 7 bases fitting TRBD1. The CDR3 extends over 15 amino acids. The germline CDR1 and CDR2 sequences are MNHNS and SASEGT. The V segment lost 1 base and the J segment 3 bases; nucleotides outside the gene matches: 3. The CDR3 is CASSEGQGLNQPQHF. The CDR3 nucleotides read TGTGCCAGCAGTGAAGGACAGGGCCTCAATCAGCCCCAGCATTTT.

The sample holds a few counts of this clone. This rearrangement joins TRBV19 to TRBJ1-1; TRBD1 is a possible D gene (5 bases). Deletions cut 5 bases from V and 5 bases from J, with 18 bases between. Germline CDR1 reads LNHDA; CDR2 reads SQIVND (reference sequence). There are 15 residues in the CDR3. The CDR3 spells CASSGGGRRRTEAFF. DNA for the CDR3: TGTGCCAGTAGTGGGGGGGGACGGAGAAGGACTGAAGCTTTCTTT.

The CDR3 DNA follows: TGTGCCAGTAGTATAGACCCGGGACAGGCTTCGAGAGGGCCCCAGCATTTT. This encodes CASSIDPGQASRGPQHF. The chain has TRBV19 and TRBJ1-5; 8 bases line up with TRBD1. From germline, CDR1 is LNHDA and CDR2 SQIVND (reference sequence). This CDR3 spans 17 amino acids. Germline trimming cut 0 bases from V and 9 bases from J; bases unmatched to any gene: 13.

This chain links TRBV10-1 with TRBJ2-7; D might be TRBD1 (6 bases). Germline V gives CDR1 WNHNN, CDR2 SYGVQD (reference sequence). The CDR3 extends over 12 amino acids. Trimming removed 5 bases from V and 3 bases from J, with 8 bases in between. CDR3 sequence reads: CASSTGIYEQYF. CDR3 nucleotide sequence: TGCGCCAGCAGTACAGGGATCTACGAGCAGTACTTC.